The source of this T cell receptor (beta chain) is a study of T cells after posttransplantation cyclophosphamide. A marrow graft followed busulfan-fludarabine conditioning, with cyclophosphamide on days +3 and +4. Germline V gene data show CDR1 as MNHEY and CDR2 as SVGAGI. This CDR3 has 13 amino acids. V was shortened by 1 base and J by 6 bases, with 8 bases between the two germline ends. Turning to this clone: Antigen specificity is unknown.

Points from the study as a whole: Skin or GI-infiltrating T cells shared few TRB sequences with blood. Later blood repertoires were often dominated by clones from the donor CD8+ memory compartment.

Libraries were prepared by immunoSEQ multiplex PCR; TCRdb keeps only in-frame clonotypes and omits some of them. The top ten clones hold about 30% of a sample with about 1,400 clones, over 70% of them seen once. The chain uses TRBV6-5 and TRBJ2-3; a possible D gene is TRBD1 (5 bases). Material: PBMCs, obtained 220 to 250 days after allogeneic stem cell transplant with posttransplant cyclophosphamide. The receptor was isolated from a female patient over 55 who received an allogeneic stem cell transplant from an unrelated donor, was CMV-positive, and had acute GVHD only. The graft donor may have contributed some T cells. CDR3 loop: CASSYWGADTQYF. The DNA for the CDR3 is TGTGCCAGCAGTTACTGGGGCGCGGATACGCAGTATTTT.